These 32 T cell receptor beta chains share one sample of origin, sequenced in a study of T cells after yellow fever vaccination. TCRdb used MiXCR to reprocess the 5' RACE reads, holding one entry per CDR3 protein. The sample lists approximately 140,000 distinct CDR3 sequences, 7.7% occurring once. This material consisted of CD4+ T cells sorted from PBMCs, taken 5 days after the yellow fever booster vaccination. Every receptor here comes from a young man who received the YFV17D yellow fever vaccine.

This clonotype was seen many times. The CDR3 nucleotides are TGTGCCAGCAGTTTAGTACAGGTGCCCTATGGCTACACCTTC. Residues: CASSLVQVPYGYTF. This chain links TRBV12-3 or TRBV12-4 with TRBJ1-2; TRBD1 is a possible D gene (5 bases). The length of the CDR3 is 14 residues. The germline V and J ends were trimmed by 1 base and 4 bases, with 10 bases remaining between them.

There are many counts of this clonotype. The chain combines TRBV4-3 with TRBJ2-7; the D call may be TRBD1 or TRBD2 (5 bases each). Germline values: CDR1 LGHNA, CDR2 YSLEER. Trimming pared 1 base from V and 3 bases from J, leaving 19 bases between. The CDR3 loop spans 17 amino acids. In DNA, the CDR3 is TGCGCCAGCAGCCAAGTACAGGAGCGGAGCAGGATCTACGAGCAGTACTTC. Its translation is CASSQVQERSRIYEQYF.

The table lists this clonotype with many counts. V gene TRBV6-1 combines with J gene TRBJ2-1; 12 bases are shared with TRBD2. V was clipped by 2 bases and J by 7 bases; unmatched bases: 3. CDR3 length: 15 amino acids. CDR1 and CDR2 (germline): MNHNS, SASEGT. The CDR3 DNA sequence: TGTGCCAGCAGTGAACTAGCGGGAGGGTTGAATGAGCAGTTCTTC. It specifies CASSELAGGLNEQFF.

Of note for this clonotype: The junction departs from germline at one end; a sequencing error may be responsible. DNA for the CDR3: TGTGCCAGCAGCCCCGGGGGTTCCTACAATGAGAAGTTCTTC. It yields the protein CASSPGGSYNEKFF. The V and J genes are TRBV7-2 and TRBJ2-1, with a tentative D call TRBD2 (6 bases). From germline, CDR1 is SGHTA and CDR2 FQGNSA. The CDR3 runs to 14 residues.

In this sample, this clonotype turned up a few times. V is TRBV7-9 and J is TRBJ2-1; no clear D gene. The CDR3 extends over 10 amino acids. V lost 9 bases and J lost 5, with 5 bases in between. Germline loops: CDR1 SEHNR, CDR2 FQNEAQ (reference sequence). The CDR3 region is CASTHNEQFF. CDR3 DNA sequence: TGTGCCAGTACTCACAATGAGCAGTTCTTC.

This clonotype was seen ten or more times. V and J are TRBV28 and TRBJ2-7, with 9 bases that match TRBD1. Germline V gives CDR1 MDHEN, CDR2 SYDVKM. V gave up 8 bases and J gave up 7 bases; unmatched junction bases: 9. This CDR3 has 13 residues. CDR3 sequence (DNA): TGTGCCAGCCAGGGGACAGGGCTGGGAGAGCAGTACTTC. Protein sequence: CASQGTGLGEQYF.

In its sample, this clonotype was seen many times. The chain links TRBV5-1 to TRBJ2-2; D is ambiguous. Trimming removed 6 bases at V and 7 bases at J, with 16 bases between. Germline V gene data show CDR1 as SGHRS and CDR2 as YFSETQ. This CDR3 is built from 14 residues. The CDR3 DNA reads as TGCGCCAGCACCCCCTCTATGGGTGGCGGGGAGCTGTTTTTT. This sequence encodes CASTPSMGGGELFF.

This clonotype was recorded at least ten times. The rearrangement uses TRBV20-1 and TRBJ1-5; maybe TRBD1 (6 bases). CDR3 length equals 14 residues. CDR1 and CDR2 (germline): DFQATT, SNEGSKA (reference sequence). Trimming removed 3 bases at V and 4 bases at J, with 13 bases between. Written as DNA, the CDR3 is TGCAGTGCTAGTGGGCTGACAGGTAATCAGCCCCAGCATTTT. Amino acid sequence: CSASGLTGNQPQHF.

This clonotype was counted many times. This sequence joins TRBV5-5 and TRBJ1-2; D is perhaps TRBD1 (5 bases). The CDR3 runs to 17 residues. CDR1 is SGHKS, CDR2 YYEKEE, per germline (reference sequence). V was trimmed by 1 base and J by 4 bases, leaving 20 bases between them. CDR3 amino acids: CASSLSGGFAVGYGYTF. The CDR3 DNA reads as TGTGCCAGCAGCTTGAGTGGGGGTTTCGCAGTTGGCTATGGCTACACCTTC.

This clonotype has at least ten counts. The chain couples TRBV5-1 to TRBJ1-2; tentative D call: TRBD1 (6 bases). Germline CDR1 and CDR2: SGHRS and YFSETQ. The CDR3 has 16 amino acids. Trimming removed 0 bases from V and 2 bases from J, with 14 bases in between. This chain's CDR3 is CASSLGPDRPNYGYTF. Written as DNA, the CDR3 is TGCGCCAGCAGCTTGGGACCGGACAGACCAAACTATGGCTACACCTTC.

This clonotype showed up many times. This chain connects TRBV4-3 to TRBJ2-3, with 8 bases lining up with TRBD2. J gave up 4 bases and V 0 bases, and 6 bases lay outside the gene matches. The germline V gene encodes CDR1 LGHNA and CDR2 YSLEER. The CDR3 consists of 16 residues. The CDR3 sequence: CASSQEPGTRADTQYF. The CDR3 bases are TGCGCCAGCAGCCAAGAACCCGGGACTAGAGCAGATACGCAGTATTTT.

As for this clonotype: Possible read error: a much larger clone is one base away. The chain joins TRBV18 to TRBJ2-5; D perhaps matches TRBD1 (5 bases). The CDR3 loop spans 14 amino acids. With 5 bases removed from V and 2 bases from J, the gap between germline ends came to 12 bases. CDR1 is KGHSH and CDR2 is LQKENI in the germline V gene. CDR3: CASSAGHRQETQYF. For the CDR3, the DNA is TGTGCCAGCTCAGCAGGTCACAGGCAAGAGACCCAGTACTTC.

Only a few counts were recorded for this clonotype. The CDR3 DNA reads TGCAGTGCCAAAACCCGGGTTAATAGCAATCAGCCCCAGCATTTT. Its translation is CSAKTRVNSNQPQHF. V and J are TRBV20-1 and TRBJ1-5; D is uncertain. CDR1 is DFQATT, CDR2 SNEGSKA, per germline (reference sequence). The CDR3 consists of 15 residues. Trimming took off 6 bases at V and 0 bases at J, with 15 bases between the two ends.

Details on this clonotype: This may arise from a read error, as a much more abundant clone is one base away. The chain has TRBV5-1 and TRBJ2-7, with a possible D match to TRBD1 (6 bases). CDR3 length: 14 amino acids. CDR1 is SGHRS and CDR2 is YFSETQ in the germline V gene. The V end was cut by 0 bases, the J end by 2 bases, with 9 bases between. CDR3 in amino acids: CASSLVWTAYEQYF. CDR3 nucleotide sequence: TGCGCCAGCAGCTTGGTGTGGACAGCCTACGAGCAGTACTTC.

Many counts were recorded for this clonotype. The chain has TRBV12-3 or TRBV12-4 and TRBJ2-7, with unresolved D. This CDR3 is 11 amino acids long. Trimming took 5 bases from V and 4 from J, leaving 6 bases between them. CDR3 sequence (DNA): TGTGCCAGCAGTCAGAGGTACGAGCAGTACTTC. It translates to CASSQRYEQYF.

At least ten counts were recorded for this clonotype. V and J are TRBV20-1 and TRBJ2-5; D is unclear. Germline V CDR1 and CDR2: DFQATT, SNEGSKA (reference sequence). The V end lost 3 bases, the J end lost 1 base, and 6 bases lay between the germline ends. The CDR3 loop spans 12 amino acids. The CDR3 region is CSARRTQETQYF. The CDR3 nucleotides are TGCAGTGCTAGGCGGACCCAAGAGACCCAGTACTTC.

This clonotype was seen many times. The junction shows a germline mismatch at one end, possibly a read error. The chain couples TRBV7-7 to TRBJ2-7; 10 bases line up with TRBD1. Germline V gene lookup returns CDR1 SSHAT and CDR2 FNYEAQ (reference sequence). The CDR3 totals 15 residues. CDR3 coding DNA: TGTGCTAGCAGCAAGGACAGGGGGAGCTCCTACGAGCAGTACTTC. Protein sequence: CASSKDRGSSYEQYF.

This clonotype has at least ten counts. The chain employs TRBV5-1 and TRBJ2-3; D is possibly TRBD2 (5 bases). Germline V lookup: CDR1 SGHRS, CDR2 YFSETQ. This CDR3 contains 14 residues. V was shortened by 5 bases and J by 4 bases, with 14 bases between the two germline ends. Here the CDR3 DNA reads TGCGCCAGCAGAGCGGTACTAGTTTCAGATACGCAGTATTTT. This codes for CASRAVLVSDTQYF.

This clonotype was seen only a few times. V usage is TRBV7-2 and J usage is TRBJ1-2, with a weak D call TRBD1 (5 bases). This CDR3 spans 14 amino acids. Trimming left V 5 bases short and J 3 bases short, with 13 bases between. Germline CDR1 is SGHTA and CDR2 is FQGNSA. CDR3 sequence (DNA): TGTGCCAGCAGCCAACGACAGTATCACTATGGCTACACCTTC. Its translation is CASSQRQYHYGYTF.

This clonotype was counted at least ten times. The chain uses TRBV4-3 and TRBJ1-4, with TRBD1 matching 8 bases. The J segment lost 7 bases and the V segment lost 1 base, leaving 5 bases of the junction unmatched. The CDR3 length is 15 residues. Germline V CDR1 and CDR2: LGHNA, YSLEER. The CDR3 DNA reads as TGCGCCAGCAGCCAAGGGGACAGGAGGGGTGAAAAACTGTTTTTT. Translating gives CASSQGDRRGEKLFF.

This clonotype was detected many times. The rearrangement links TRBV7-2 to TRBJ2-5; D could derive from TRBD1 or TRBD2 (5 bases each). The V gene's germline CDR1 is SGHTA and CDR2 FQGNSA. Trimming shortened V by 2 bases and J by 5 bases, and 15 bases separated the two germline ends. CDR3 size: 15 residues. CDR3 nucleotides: TGTGCCAGCAGCTTACGGGACGGTGGGTGGGAGACCCAGTACTTC. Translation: CASSLRDGGWETQYF.

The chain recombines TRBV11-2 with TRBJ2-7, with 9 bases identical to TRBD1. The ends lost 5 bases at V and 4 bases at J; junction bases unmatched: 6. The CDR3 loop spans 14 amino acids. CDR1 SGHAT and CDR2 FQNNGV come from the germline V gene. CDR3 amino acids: CASSTTGGAYEQYF. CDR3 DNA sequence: TGTGCCAGCAGCACCACAGGGGGCGCTTACGAGCAGTACTTC. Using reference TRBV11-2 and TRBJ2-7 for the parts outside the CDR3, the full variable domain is EAGVAQSPRYKIIEKRQSVAFWCNPISGHATLYWYQQILGQGPKLLIQFQNNGVVDDSQLPKDRFSAERLKGVDSTLKIQPAKLEDSAVYLCASSTTGGAYEQYFGPGTRLTVT.

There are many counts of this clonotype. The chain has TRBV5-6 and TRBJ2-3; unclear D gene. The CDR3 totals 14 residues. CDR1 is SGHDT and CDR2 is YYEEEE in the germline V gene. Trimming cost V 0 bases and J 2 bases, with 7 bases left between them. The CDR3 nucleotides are TGTGCCAGCAGCTTGGTCGCCTTCACAGATACGCAGTATTTT. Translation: CASSLVAFTDTQYF.

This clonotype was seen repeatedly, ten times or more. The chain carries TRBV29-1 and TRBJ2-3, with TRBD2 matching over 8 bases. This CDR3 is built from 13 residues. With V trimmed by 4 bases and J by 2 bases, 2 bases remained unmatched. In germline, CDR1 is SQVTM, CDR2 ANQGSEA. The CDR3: CSVGGLVTDTQYF. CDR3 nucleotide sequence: TGCAGCGTTGGGGGACTAGTCACAGATACGCAGTATTTT.

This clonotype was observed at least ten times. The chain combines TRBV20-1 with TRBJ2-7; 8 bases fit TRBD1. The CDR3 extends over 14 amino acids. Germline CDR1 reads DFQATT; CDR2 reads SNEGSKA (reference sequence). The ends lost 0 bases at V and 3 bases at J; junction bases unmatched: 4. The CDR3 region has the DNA TGCAGTGCTAGAGATCGGGACAGGCTCTACGAGCAGTACTTC. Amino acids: CSARDRDRLYEQYF.

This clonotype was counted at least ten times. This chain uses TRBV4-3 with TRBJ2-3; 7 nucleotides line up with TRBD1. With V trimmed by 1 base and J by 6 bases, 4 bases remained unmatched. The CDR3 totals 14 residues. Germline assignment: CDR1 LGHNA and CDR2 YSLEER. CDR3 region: CASSQGQGVDTQYF. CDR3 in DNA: TGCGCCAGCAGCCAAGGACAGGGAGTTGATACGCAGTATTTT.

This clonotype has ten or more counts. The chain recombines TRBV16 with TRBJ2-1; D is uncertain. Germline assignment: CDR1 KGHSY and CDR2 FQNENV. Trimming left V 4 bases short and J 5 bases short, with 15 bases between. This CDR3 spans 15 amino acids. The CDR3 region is CASSLPQMGNNEQFF. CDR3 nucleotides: TGTGCCAGCAGCCTACCCCAGATGGGTAACAATGAGCAGTTCTTC.

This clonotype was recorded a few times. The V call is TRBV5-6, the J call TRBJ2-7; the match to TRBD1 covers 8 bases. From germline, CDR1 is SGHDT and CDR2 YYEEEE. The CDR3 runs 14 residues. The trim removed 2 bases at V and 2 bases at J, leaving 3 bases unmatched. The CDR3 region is CASSFWDRPYEQYF. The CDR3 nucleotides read TGTGCCAGCAGCTTTTGGGACAGGCCCTACGAGCAGTACTTC.

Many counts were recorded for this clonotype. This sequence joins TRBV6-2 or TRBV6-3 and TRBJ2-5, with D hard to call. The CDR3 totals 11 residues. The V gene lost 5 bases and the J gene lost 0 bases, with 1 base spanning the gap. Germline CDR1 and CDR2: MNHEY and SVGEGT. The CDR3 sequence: CASSHQETQYF. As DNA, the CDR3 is TGTGCCAGCAGTCACCAAGAGACCCAGTACTTC.

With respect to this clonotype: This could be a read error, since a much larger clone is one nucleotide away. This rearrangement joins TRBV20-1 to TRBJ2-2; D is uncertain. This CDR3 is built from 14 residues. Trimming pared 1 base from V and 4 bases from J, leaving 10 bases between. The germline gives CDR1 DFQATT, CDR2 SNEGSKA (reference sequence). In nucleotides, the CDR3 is TGCAGTGCTAGAGGCCTACAGAGCACCGGGGAGCTGTTTTTT. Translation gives CSARGLQSTGELFF.

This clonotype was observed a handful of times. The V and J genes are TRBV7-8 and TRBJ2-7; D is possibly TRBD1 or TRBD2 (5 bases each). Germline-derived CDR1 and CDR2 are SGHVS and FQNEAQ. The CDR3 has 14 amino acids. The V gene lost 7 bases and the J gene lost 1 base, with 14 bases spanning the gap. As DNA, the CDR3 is TGTGCCAGCACCTCCGGGACGGGATCCTACGAGCAGTACTTC. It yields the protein CASTSGTGSYEQYF.

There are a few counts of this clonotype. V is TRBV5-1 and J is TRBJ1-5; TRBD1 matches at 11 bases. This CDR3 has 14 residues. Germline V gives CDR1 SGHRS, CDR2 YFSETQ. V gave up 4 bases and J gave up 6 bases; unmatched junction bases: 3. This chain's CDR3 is CASSRTGGSQPQHF. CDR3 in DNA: TGCGCCAGCAGCCGGACAGGGGGCAGTCAGCCCCAGCATTTT.